This T cell receptor (beta chain) was sequenced in a study of cytomegalovirus exposure and HLA in healthy donors. The study, taken as a whole, reports: Productive status was seen about 90% or about 30% of the time for most TCR beta V segments in an earlier analysis. The study carried out a later analysis of TCR beta sequences. It associated some 18,000 of them with specific HLA alleles at a false discovery rate of 0.05.

The CDR3 spans 14 residues. CDR1 is MNHNS and CDR2 is SASEGT in the germline V gene. The ends were cut back, 2 bases at V and 4 bases at J, with 11 bases in the middle. Of note for this clone: The target antigen is unknown.

60 Vbeta and 13 Jbeta primers were used in PCR. Profiling relied on immunoSEQ multiplex PCR, and the TCRdb table lists in-frame clones only, not all of them. This table holds tens of thousands of clones. Sequencing was done on a sample of PBMCs. This TCR came from a man aged 18-30 years in good health and CMV-seropositive. V gene TRBV6-1 combines with J gene TRBJ1-1; D is undetermined. In DNA form, the CDR3 reads TGTGCCAGCAGTGAATATCTGGCGGGCACTGAAGCTTTCTTT. This codes for CASSEYLAGTEAFF.